This T cell receptor beta chain was observed in a study of beta chain features in type 1 diabetes. The sequenced template was cDNA made from the entire isolated RNA. Profiled with immunoSEQ multiplex PCR; TCRdb holds only in-frame clones, not every one. The sample records approximately 130,000 clones, roughly 17% being singletons. The CDR3 covers 14 residues. The junction had 7 bases not matched to a gene; V was cut back by 7 bases and J by 4 bases. Germline CDR1 is SEHNR and CDR2 is FQNEAQ (reference sequence). In its sample, this clone was seen a few times. Its target is unknown. Whole-study findings and limits: A moderate, significant TCRB CDR3 shortening appeared in type 1 diabetes across four CD4+ subsets.

This receptor was obtained from a man between 18 and 29 years old with type 1 diabetes. Sequenced: central memory CD4+ T cells from blood. V is TRBV7-9 and J is TRBJ1-1, with 9 bases identical to TRBD1. For the CDR3, the DNA is TGTGCCAGCATCGGGACAGGGTGGGGCACTGAAGCTTTCTTT. Its protein product is CASIGTGWGTEAFF.